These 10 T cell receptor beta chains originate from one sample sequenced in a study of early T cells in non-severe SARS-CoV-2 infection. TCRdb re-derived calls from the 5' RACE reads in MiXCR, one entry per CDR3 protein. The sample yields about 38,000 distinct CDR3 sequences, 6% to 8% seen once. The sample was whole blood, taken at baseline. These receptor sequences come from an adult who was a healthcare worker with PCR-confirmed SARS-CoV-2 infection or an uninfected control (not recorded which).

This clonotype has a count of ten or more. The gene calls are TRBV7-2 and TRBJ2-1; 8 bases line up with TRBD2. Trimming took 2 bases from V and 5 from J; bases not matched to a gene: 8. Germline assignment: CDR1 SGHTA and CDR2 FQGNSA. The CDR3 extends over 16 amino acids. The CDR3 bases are TGTGCCAGCAGCTTACAGGCTAGCGGGTTTGACAATGAGCAGTTCTTC. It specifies CASSLQASGFDNEQFF.

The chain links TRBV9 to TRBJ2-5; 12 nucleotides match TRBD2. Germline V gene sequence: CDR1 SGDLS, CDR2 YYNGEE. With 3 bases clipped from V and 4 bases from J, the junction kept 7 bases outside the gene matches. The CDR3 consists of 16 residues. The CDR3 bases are TGTGCCAGCAGCGGACAACTAGCGGGAGGACGAGAGACCCAGTACTTC. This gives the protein CASSGQLAGGRETQYF.

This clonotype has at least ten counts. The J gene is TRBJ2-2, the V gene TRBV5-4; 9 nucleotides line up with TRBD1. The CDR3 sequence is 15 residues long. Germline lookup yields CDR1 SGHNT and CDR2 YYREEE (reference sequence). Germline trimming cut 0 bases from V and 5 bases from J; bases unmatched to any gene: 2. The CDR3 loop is CASSLDGTGTGELFF. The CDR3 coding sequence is TGTGCCAGCAGCTTGGACGGGACAGGGACCGGGGAGCTGTTTTTT.

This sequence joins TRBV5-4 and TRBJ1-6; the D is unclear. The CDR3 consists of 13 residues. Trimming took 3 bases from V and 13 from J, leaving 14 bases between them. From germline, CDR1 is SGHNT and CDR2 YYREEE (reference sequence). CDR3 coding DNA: TGTGCCAGCAGCTCAGCCCGGGGTTGGCCCCTCCACTTT. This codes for CASSSARGWPLHF. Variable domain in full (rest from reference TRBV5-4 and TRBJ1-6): ETGVTQSPTHLIKTRGQQVTLRCSSQSGHNTVSWYQQALGQGPQFIFQYYREEENGRGNFPPRFSGLQFPNYSSELNVNALELDDSALYLCASSSARGWPLHFGNGTRLTVT.

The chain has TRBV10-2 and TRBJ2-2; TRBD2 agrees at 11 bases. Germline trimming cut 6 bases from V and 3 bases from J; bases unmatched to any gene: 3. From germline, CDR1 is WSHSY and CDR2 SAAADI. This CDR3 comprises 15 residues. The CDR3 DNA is TGCGCCAGCAGGGATAGCGGGAGGGACACCGGGGAGCTGTTTTTT. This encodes CASRDSGRDTGELFF.

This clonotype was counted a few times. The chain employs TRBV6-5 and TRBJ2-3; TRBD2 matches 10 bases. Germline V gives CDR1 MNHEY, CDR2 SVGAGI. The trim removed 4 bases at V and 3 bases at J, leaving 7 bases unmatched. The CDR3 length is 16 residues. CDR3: CASSWGLAKGTDTQYF. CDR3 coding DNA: TGTGCCAGCAGTTGGGGACTAGCGAAAGGAACAGATACGCAGTATTTT.

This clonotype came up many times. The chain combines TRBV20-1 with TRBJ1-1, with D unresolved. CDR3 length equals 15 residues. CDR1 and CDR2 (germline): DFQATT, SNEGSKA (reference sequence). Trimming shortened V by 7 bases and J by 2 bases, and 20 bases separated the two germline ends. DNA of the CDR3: TGCAGTGTGATTCCCGGCGAAGTGGGTAACACTGAAGCTTTCTTT. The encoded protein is CSVIPGEVGNTEAFF.

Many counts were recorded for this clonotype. The CDR3 here is CASSLGQGAYEQYF. The CDR3, as DNA: TGTGCCAGCAGCCTGGGACAGGGCGCCTACGAGCAGTACTTC. This chain links TRBV3-1 with TRBJ2-7, with 9 bases that match TRBD1. V was pared by 4 bases and J by 2 bases, with 3 bases of the junction left unmatched. The CDR3 is made up of 14 amino acids. The germline V gene has CDR1 LGHDT and CDR2 YNNKEL (reference sequence).

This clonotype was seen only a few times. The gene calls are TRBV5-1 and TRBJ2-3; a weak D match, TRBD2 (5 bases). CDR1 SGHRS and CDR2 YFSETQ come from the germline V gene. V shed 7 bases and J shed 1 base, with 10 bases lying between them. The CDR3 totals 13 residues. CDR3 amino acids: CASRSGGTDTQYF. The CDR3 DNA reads TGCGCCAGCCGCAGCGGAGGCACAGATACGCAGTATTTT.

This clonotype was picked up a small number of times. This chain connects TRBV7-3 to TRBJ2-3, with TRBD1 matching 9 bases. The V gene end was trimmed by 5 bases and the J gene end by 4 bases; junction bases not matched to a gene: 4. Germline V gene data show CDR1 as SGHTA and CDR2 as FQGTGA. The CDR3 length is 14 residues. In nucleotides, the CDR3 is TGTGCCAGCAGCCGAGACAGGGGGGCAGATACGCAGTATTTT. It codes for CASSRDRGADTQYF. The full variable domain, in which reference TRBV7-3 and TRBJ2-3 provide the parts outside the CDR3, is GAGVSQTPSNKVTEKGKYVELRCDPISGHTALYWYRQSLGQGPEFLIYFQGTGAADDSGLPNDRFFAVRPEGSVSTLKIQRTERGDSAVYLCASSRDRGADTQYFGPGTRLTVL.